The sequence of this TCR beta chain was determined in a study of blood T cell repertoires in COVID-19. Across the whole study: Italy, Spain and the United States were the sources of the convalescent and acute COVID-19 samples.

V gave up 6 bases and J gave up 4 bases; unmatched junction bases: 4. The germline CDR1 and CDR2 sequences are LNHDA and SQIVND (reference sequence). The CDR3 is 14 amino acids. Original processing notes: From reference gene primer amplification, estimates of nucleated cell counts were derived. Here immunoSEQ multiplex PCR was the method, and the copy in TCRdb shows in-frame clones only, minus some. From that table come the V and J calls and clone size; the DNA was used to work out D and trimming. The sample holds about 130,000 clones; around 89% are singletons and the top ten take 2.5% to 3%. V gene TRBV19 combines with J gene TRBJ2-2, with 8 bases matching TRBD1. Input material: peripheral blood. This receptor was identified in a man aged 60 to 75 with active or convalescent COVID-19. CDR3 coding DNA: TGTGCCAGTAGCAGGGGGCCCGGCACCGGGGAGCTGTTTTTT. Amino acids: CASSRGPGTGELFF.